The clone carrying this T cell receptor (beta chain) was recorded a few times. Its antigen is undetermined. The data were taken from a study of CD8+ T cells in alopecia areata. Sequencing relied on a cDNA template that was reverse transcribed from extracted RNA. The method was immunoSEQ multiplex PCR; TCRdb's version includes in-frame clones alone and lacks a portion of them. This table has about 220,000 clones, 50% to 60% appearing once. The CDR3 spans 14 residues. Germline CDR1 and CDR2: SNHLY and FYNNEI. V shed 10 bases and J shed 4 bases, with 20 bases lying between them. Treatment noted: oral pan-JAK inhibitor, 5-10 mg twice daily. Those with alopecia areata gave lesional scalp punch biopsies and peripheral blood. The study, taken as a whole, reports: Patients shared TCRs less clearly than mice did, possibly owing to HLA. For lesional scalp, especially alopecia totalis/universalis, clonality was higher than in normal scalp. A great number of expanded lesional clones endured in scalp and blood during tofacitinib.

The material sequenced was CD4+ T cells sorted from blood, taken at week 4, from a patient treated with tofacitinib. The sequence was collected from a human donor with alopecia areata. The chain carries TRBV2 and TRBJ2-7; D may correspond to TRBD1 or TRBD2 (5 bases each). Here the CDR3 reads CATSRDPYSYEQYF. The CDR3 DNA reads TGTGCCACTTCCCGGGACCCTTACTCGTACGAGCAGTACTTC.